This T cell receptor (beta chain) comes out of a study of CXCR3-negative and CXCR3-positive naive CD8 T cells. Study conclusions and caveats: CXCR3-positive naive cells carried more hydrophobic TRB CDR3s than CXCR3-negative ones.

On this clonotype itself: Antigen unknown.

UMI labels and 5' RACE were used to prepare the TRB cDNA libraries. TCRdb derives one entry per CDR3 protein from the 5' RACE reads, leaving out DNA. The ten top clones account for 0.45% to 0.55%, within a sample of about 150,000 distinct CDR3 sequences. The CDR3 is 15 residues long. Germline V gene sequence: CDR1 PRHDT, CDR2 FYEKMQ (reference sequence). The V gene is TRBV13, the J gene TRBJ2-7; TCRdb reports TRBD1, a call that lacks DNA to check it against. Input material: naive CXCR3+ CD8+ T cells from blood. Subset indicated: CD45RO-CCR7+CD27+CD95- naive CD8+ T cells expressing CXCR3 (TNR3+). This clonotype was sampled from a human donor in good health. Some clones in this sample may be carry-over from other donors' samples. The CDR3: CASSPRGDTPYEQYF.